These T cell receptor beta chains were read from a single sample in a study of CD4 T cell repertoires in COVID-19. Data came from immunoSEQ multiplex PCR; TCRdb stores just in-frame clones and leaves some out. Of fewer than 10,000 clones in the sample, 80% to 85% were seen once. The material sequenced was effector memory CD4+ T cells from blood, taken before the COVID-19 pandemic. Source of these receptors: a human donor who had COVID-19. The CDR3 runs from the conserved cysteine through the conserved F or W. A D gene is named only where the DNA matches it firmly. Clone size is not always given. Where it is, it says once, few, many or a class for expanded clones.

cdr3_nt cdr3_aa d_call j_call clone_size v_call
TGTGCCAGCTCAAACGCAGGAACGGGGGAAAAACTGTTTTTT CASSNAGTGEKLFF NA TRBJ1-4 NA TRBV18
TGTGCCAGCAGCAGACTAGCGGGAGGGGCCTACAATGAGCAGTTCTTC CASSRLAGGAYNEQFF TRBD2 TRBJ2-1 once TRBV7-2
TGTGCCAGCAGCTTTAAAGGGGTAAATTCACCCCTCCACTTT CASSFKGVNSPLHF NA TRBJ1-6 NA TRBV7-8
TGCGCCAGCAGCTGGGGGGTAGCGGCTGGAACCGGGGAGCTGTTTTTT CASSWGVAAGTGELFF NA TRBJ2-2 once TRBV5-1
TGTGCCATCAGTGCCGACAGGGTAAATCAGCCCCAGCATTTT CAISADRVNQPQHF TRBD1 TRBJ1-5 few TRBV10-3
TGTGCCAGCATGGGGGACAATACGGCCAAAAACATTCAGTACTTC CASMGDNTAKNIQYF NA TRBJ2-4 once TRBV2
TGCGCCAGCAGCCAGACACAGGTGAGCAATCAGCCCCAGCATTTT CASSQTQVSNQPQHF NA TRBJ1-5 few TRBV4-1
TGTGCCGCGGGGGGTAACTATGGCTACACCTTC CAAGGNYGYTF NA TRBJ1-2 medium-sized TRBV6-5
TGTGCCAGTAAACTAGGAGGAGGCGCGACTCAGCCCCAGCATTTT CASKLGGGATQPQHF NA TRBJ1-5 NA TRBV19
TGTGCCAGTAGTATGCCGACAGATCAGCCCCAGCATTTT CASSMPTDQPQHF NA TRBJ1-5 NA TRBV19
TGTGCCAGCAACCTCTCCGGGGGGCCCGGAAACACCATATATTTT CASNLSGGPGNTIYF NA TRBJ1-3 NA TRBV6-1
TGTGCCAGTAGTATAGGGTCGGGACAGGGTATGGACACTGAAGCTTTCTTT CASSIGSGQGMDTEAFF TRBD1 TRBJ1-1 NA TRBV19
TGTGCCAGCTGCGAAAGCAATCAGCCCCAGCATTTT CASCESNQPQHF NA TRBJ1-5 NA TRBV28
TGTGCCAGCAGCTCCCGGGACTATGGCTACACCTTC CASSSRDYGYTF NA TRBJ1-2 NA TRBV5-4
TGTGCCAGCAGCCTAGGGACACAACAAGAGACCCAGTACTTC CASSLGTQQETQYF NA TRBJ2-5 NA TRBV5-6
TGTGCCAGTATGGGAACGGACAGGAACTTCGCTGGCTACACCTTC CASMGTDRNFAGYTF TRBD1 TRBJ1-2 NA TRBV19
TGTGCCAGCAGCCAAGAATCCCGACAGGTTAATTCACCCCTCCACTTT CASSQESRQVNSPLHF NA TRBJ1-6 NA TRBV4-2